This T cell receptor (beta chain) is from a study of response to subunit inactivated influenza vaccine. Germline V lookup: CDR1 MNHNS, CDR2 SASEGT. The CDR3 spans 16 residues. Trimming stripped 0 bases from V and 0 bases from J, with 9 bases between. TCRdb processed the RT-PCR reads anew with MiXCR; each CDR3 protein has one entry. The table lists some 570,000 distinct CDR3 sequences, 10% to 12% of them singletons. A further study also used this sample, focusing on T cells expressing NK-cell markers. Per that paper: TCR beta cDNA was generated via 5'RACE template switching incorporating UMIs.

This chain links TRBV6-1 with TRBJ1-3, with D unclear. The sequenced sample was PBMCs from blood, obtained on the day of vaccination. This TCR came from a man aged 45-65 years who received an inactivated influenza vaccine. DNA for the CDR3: TGTGCCAGCAGTGAAGCGATGGCTAGCTCTGGAAACACCATATATTTT. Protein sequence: CASSEAMASSGNTIYF.